The TCR beta chain described here comes from a study of cytomegalovirus exposure and HLA in healthy donors. Profiled with immunoSEQ multiplex PCR; TCRdb holds only in-frame clones, not every one. The table records 220,000 or so clones, 65% to 85% of them present only once. The germline V gene has CDR1 LGHNT and CDR2 FRNRAP. CDR3 length: 13 residues. The V gene end was trimmed by 5 bases and the J gene end by 6 bases; junction bases not matched to a gene: 6. The source is a woman aged 30 to 39 in good health and CMV-seropositive. The rearrangement links TRBV12-5 to TRBJ1-2; 7 bases are shared with TRBD1. The source material was PBMCs. The CDR3 spells CASGQGQLNGYTF. For the CDR3, the DNA is TGTGCTAGTGGTCAGGGACAGTTGAATGGCTACACCTTC.